Listed below are T cell receptor beta chains from one sample, sequenced in a study of shared clonotypes between healthy human individuals. Data came from immunoSEQ multiplex PCR; TCRdb stores just in-frame clones and leaves some out. The sample shows 2 million to 3 million clones, 85% to 95% of them seen only once. Sequenced: naive CD4+ T cells sorted from blood. The source of these receptors is a man between 18 and 35 years old in good health. CDR3s include the opening cysteine and the closing phenylalanine or tryptophan.

19	TRBV5-8	CASSFYVLQGPLGRSEAFF
13	TRBV7-2	CASSRDRGYTIYF
14	TRBV7-2	CASSPTGGNQPQHF
14	TRBV6-1	CASRLPGQPYGYTF
16	TRBV30	CAWRAQGLAGGNEQFF
14	TRBV5-1	CASSPRGSSYEQYF
14	TRBV5-1	CASSLAGGNQPQHF
15	TRBV2	CASSAQRLNTGELFF
14	TRBV5-1	CASSSGRGQETQYF
13	TRBV2	CASSEERVAEAFF
13	TRBV30	CAWSNTGLYEQYF
15	TRBV5-6	CASSGGQGAPGELFF
16	TRBV5-1	CASSLVITGFQETQYF
13	TRBV2	CASSPDLGDEQYF
17	TRBV18	CASSPLAPRGVTDTQYF
16	TRBV12-5	CASGLGGGSSNQPQHF
14	TRBV6-5	CASSPGLAANEQYF
12	TRBV6-1	CASSEARTEQFF
16	TRBV18	CASSPPRGLPTDTQYF
14	TRBV28	CASRARDSSYGYTF
14	TRBV7-2	CASSLGPNNQPQHF
18	TRBV21-1	CASSKVDFKRQGNSPLHF
15	TRBV2	CASSVEDRAAYGYTF
15	TRBV9	CASSGLPGFGNTIYF
16	TRBV5-4	CASSLRTSGGAGELFF
14	TRBV25-1	CASGVTGMNTEAFF
13	TRBV7-2	CASSLDGTALRTF
17	TRBV30	CAWRKGLAGVSTDTQYF
14	TRBV5-1	CASGTGLAGYEQFF
17	TRBV6-1	CASSEGYGGRKSYEQYF
15	TRBV7-2	CASSLVADYTYEQYF
13	TRBV6-4	CASKQGSQETQYF
16	TRBV4-3	CASSRNLAEGYNEQFF